The present TCR beta chain was sequenced within a study of cytotoxic CD8 clonotypes in ibrutinib-treated CLL. Overall study context: Within the patient group, about ten were relapsed/refractory and 15 treatment-naive, and around 17 were IGHV unmutated.

TCRdb's copy holds only in-frame clones and misses some; the assay was immunoSEQ multiplex PCR. The sample contains about 45,000 clones, just over 65% of which appear only once. The CDR3 is 16 residues long. Germline V lookup: CDR1 MNHEY, CDR2 SMNVEV (reference sequence). The V end was cut by 3 bases, the J end by 4 bases, with 18 bases between. This sample comprised PBMCs, obtained after 24 months of ibrutinib treatment. The chain recombines TRBV27 with TRBJ1-1, with a weak D call TRBD1 (5 bases). This sequence originates from a human donor with chronic lymphocytic leukemia. The CDR3 region is CASSFFGVGGSTEAFF. The CDR3 DNA follows: TGTGCCAGCAGTTTTTTCGGGGTGGGGGGATCCACTGAAGCTTTCTTT.